The rows below give T cell receptor beta chains drawn from one sample of a study of response to subunit inactivated influenza vaccine. TCRdb called the RT-PCR reads again in MiXCR, with one record for every CDR3 protein. The sample gives some 540,000 distinct CDR3 sequences, approximately 22% of which show up once; approximately 3% is in the top ten. Another study also made use of these data, one on T cells expressing NK-cell markers.

Sequencing was performed on CD4+ T cells sorted from PBMCs, taken about 13 days after vaccination. These receptors all stem from a middle-aged man who received an inactivated influenza vaccine. Each CDR3 is given with its conserved first and last residue. Each record gives: CDR3 protein, CDR3 DNA, J gene, V gene, clone size, D gene. D genes are given only for firm matches. Rows give clone size only sometimes, using once, few, many, or a class for an expanded clone.

CASSEASRGYTDTQYF,TGTGCCAGCAGTGAAGCTTCGCGGGGGTACACAGATACGCAGTATTTT,TRBJ2-3,TRBV2,many,TRBD2
CAISPTGSGNTIYF,TGTGCCATCAGCCCGACAGGCTCTGGAAACACCATATATTTT,TRBJ1-3,TRBV10-3,NA,NA
CSVSLGQAYNEQFF,TGCAGCGTGAGCTTGGGACAGGCATACAATGAGCAGTTCTTC,TRBJ2-1,TRBV29-1,NA,TRBD1
CASRKDPGTDTQYF,TGTGCCAGCAGAAAGGACCCAGGCACAGATACGCAGTATTTT,TRBJ2-3,TRBV27,NA,NA
CASSFGATDTQYF,TGTGCCAGCAGTTTCGGTGCAACAGATACGCAGTATTTT,TRBJ2-3,TRBV28,NA,NA
CASSWRGGTDTQYF,TGTGCCAGCAGTTGGCGGGGCGGCACAGATACGCAGTATTTT,TRBJ2-3,TRBV12-3/TRBV12-4,many,NA
CASSFGGLISDTQYF,TGTGCCAGCAGTTTCGGGGGGCTGATATCAGATACGCAGTATTTT,TRBJ2-3,TRBV12-3/TRBV12-4,few,NA
CASSPRTANSPLHF,TGTGCCAGCAGCCCCCGAACAGCGAATTCACCCCTCCACTTT,TRBJ1-6,TRBV9,NA,NA
CASSPGTGPTASGNTIYF,TGTGCCAGCAGCCCAGGGACAGGACCGACCGCCTCTGGAAACACCATATATTTT,TRBJ1-3,TRBV9,few,TRBD1
CASSYSTGGDYGYTF,TGTGCCAGCAGTTACTCGACAGGGGGCGACTATGGCTACACCTTC,TRBJ1-2,TRBV6-5,few,TRBD1